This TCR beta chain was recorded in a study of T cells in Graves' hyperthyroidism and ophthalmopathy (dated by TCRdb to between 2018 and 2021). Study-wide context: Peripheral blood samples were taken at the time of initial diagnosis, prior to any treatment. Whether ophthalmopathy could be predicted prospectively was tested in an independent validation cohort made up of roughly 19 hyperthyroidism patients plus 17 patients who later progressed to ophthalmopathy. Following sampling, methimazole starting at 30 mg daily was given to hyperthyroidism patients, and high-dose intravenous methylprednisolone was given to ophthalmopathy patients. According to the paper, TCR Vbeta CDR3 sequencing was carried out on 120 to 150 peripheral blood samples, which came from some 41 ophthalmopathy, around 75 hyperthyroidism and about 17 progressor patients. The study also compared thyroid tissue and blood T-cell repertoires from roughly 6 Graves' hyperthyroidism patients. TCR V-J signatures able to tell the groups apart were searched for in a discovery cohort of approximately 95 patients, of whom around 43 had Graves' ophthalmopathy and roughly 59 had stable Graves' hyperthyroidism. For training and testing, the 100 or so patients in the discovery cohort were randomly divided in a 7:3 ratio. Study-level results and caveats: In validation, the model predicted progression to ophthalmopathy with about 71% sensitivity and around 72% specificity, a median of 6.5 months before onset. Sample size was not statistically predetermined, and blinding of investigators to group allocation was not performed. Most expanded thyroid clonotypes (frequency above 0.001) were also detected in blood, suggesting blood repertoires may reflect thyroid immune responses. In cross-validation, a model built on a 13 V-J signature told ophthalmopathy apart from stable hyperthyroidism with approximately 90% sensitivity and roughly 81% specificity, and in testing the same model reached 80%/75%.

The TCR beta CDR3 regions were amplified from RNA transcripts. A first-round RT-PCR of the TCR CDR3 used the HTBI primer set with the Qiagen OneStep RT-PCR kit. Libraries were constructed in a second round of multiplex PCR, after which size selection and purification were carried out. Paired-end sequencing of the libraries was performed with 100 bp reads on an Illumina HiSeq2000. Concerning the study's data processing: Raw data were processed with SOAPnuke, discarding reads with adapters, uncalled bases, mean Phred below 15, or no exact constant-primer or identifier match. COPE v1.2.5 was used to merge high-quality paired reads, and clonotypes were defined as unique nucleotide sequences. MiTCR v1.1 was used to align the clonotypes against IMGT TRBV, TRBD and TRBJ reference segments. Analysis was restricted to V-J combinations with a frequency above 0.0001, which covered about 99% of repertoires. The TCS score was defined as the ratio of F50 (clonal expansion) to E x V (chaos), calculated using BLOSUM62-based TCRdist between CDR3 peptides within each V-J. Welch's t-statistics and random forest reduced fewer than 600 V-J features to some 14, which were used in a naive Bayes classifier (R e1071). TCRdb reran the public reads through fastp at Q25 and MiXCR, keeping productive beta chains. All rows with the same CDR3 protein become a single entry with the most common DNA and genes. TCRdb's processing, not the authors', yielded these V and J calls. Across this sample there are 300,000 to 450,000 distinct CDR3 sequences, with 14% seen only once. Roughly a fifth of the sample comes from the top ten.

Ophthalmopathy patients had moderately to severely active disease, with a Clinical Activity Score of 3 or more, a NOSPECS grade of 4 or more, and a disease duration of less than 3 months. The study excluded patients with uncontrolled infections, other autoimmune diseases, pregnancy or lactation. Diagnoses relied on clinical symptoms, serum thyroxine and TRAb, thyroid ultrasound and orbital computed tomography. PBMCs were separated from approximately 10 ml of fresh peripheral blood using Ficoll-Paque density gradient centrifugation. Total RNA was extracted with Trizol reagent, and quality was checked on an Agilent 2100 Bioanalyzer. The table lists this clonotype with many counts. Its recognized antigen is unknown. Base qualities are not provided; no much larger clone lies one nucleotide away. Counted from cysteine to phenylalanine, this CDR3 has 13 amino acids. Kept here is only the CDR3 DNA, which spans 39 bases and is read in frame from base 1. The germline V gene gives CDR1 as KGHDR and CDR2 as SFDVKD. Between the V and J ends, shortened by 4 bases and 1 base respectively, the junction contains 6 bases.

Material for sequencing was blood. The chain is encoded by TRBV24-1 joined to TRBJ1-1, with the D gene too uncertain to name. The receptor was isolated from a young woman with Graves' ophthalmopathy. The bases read TGTGCCACCAGTGACGTAGGGAACACTGAAGCTTTCTTT. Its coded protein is CATSDVGNTEAFF.